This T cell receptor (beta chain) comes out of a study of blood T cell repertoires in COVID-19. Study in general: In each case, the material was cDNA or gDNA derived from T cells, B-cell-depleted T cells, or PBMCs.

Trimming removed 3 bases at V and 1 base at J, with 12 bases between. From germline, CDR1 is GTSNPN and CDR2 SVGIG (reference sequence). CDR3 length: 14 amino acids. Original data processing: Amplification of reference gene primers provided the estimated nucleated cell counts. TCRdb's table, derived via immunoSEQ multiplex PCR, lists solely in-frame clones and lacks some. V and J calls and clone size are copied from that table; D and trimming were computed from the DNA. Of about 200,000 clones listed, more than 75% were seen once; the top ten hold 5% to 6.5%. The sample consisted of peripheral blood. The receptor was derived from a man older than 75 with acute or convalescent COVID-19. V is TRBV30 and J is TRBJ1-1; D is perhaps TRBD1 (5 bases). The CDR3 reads CAWRLWGRNTEAFF. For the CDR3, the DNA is TGTGCCTGGAGGCTGTGGGGCCGGAACACTGAAGCTTTCTTT.